The 11 T cell receptor beta chains presented below share a single source sample, sequenced in a study of T cell clusters in autoimmune cytopenias. TRB rearrangements were amplified by touch-down multiplex PCR with mixed TRB-A/B primers. For each CDR3 protein, TCRdb gives one entry from its re-call of the multiplex PCR reads, without DNA. The sample holds roughly 5,800 distinct CDR3 sequences. About 37,500 genome equivalents of blood DNA were amplified for TRB. Another study also made use of these data, one on T cell repertoires in aging, cancer and after chemotherapy.

The specimen sequenced was peripheral blood. The receptors originated from a human donor in good health.

This clonotype counts as medium-sized by frequency. This sequence joins TRBV6-2 or TRBV6-3 and TRBJ2-2; TCRdb's D gene call, TRBD1, goes unchecked for lack of DNA. Germline V gene sequence: CDR1 MNHEY, CDR2 SVGEGT. This CDR3 contains 16 residues. CDR3 residues: CASSWDRVSNTGELFF.

This rearrangement joins TRBV7-2 to TRBJ1-6. From germline, CDR1 is SGHTA and CDR2 FQGNSA. The CDR3 loop spans 15 amino acids. CDR3 region: CASSLRAWGESPLHF. Supplemented by reference TRBV7-2 and TRBJ1-6, the full variable domain reads GAGVSQSPSNKVTEKGKDVELRCDPISGHTALYWYRQSLGQGLEFLIYFQGNSAPDKSGLPSDRFSAERTGGSVSTLTIQRTQQEDSAVYLCASSLRAWGESPLHFGNGTRLTVT.

The chain couples TRBV7-2 to TRBJ2-3; checking the TCRdb D call of TRBD1 is not possible without DNA. CDR1 is SGHTA, CDR2 FQGNSA, per germline. This CDR3 spans 15 amino acids. The CDR3 region is CASSLYQRGTDTQYF.

V and J are TRBV12-3 or TRBV12-4 and TRBJ1-5; TCRdb calls TRBD1, which cannot be checked without DNA. This CDR3 has 14 amino acids. The CDR3 sequence: CASSLMTAGQPQHF.

Its frequency marks this clonotype as medium-sized (0.01 to 0.1%). This chain uses TRBV19 with TRBJ1-1; TCRdb indicates TRBD1, and absent DNA this call remains unverified. Germline V lookup: CDR1 LNHDA, CDR2 SQIVND (reference sequence). The CDR3 length is 17 residues. The CDR3 sequence is CASSIGALGLMNTEAFF.

This clonotype counts as medium-sized by frequency. V is TRBV6-4 and J is TRBJ2-3; TCRdb's D call, TRBD2, is unchecked because there is no DNA. Germline V gene sequence: CDR1 MRHNA, CDR2 SNTAGT. The CDR3 has 15 amino acids. Here the CDR3 reads CASSVNSGDTDTQYF.

This clonotype is labeled medium-sized based on frequency. The V and J genes are TRBV5-4 and TRBJ2-1; TCRdb's D gene call, TRBD2, goes unchecked for lack of DNA. CDR1 and CDR2 (germline): SGHNT, YYREEE (reference sequence). This CDR3 has 15 residues. The CDR3 spells CASSLRLAGDDEQFF.

This CDR3 is CSAPGTSGSESSYNEQFF. The V gene is TRBV20-1, the J gene TRBJ2-1; TCRdb picks TRBD2, but there is no DNA to check that call. Germline assignment: CDR1 DFQATT and CDR2 SNEGSKA (reference sequence). The CDR3 has 18 amino acids.

Measured by frequency, this clonotype is medium-sized. V is TRBV12-3 or TRBV12-4 and J is TRBJ1-3; TCRdb's D call of TRBD1 is untestable without DNA. The length of the CDR3 is 14 residues. The CDR3 sequence: CASLEQGTRDTIYF.

V and J are TRBV6-2 or TRBV6-3 and TRBJ2-3; with no DNA, the TCRdb D assignment of TRBD1 cannot be verified. This CDR3 contains 15 residues. CDR1 is MNHEY, CDR2 SVGEGT, per germline. The CDR3 sequence: CASSSRDWGADTQYF.

J is TRBJ2-5 and V is TRBV18; TCRdb designates TRBD1, a call that cannot be tested without DNA. In germline, CDR1 is KGHSH, CDR2 LQKENI. This CDR3 has 14 residues. This CDR3 reads CASARDRGPETQYF. Full variable domain (remainder filled in from reference TRBV18 and TRBJ2-5): NAGVMQNPRHLVRRRGQEARLRCSPMKGHSHVYWYRQLPEEGLKFMVYLQKENIIDESGMPKERFSAEFPKEGPSILRIQQVVRGDSAAYFCASARDRGPETQYFGPGTRLLVL.